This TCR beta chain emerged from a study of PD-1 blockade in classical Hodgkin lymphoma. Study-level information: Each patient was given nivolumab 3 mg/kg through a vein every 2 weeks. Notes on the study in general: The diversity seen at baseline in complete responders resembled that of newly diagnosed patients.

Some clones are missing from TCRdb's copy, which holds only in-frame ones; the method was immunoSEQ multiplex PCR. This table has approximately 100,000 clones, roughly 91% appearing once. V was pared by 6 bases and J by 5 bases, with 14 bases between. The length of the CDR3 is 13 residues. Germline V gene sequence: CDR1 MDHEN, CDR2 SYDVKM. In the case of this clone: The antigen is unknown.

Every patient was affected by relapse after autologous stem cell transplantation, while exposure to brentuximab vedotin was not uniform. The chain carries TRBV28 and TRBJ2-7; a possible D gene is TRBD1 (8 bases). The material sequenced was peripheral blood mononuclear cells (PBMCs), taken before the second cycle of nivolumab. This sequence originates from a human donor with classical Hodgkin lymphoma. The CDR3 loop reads CASRQGGRHEQYF. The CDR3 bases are TGTGCCAGCAGACAGGGGGGGCGGCACGAGCAGTACTTC. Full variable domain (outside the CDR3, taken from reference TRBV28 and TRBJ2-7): DVKVTQSSRYLVKRTGEKVFLECVQDMDHENMFWYRQDPGLGLRLIYFSYDVKMKEKGDIPEGYSVSREKKERFSLILESASTNQTSMYLCASRQGGRHEQYFGPGTRLTVT.